This T cell receptor beta chain appears in the sequencing data of a study of T cell responses to AZD1222 COVID-19 vaccine. General observations from the study: There were vaccine-associated CD4 TCRs across spike, dominant at 160-218 and 743-854. Spike-specific TCRs gained breadth and depth after people received two AZD1222 doses. The donor group comprised mostly white British people and more females; the analysis possibly underestimated clonal diversity. Epitopes outside B.1.351 and B.1.1.7 mutated regions reportedly drew nearly half of spike TCRs.

The V gene's germline CDR1 is SGHVS and CDR2 FNYEAQ. The CDR3 consists of 15 residues. V was shortened by 6 bases and J by 4 bases, with 13 bases between the two germline ends. TCRdb's copy holds only in-frame clones and misses some; the assay was immunoSEQ multiplex PCR. The sample consists of about 220,000 clones, just over 90% of them appearing once. Comment on this clone: Its antigen is not known.

The chain is built from TRBV7-6 and TRBJ1-6; weak D call: TRBD1 (6 bases). This sequence was found in an adult in good health. This sample comprised peripheral blood, obtained on day 0 of MenACWY control vaccination. The CDR3 is CASSSDRQYNSPLHF. In nucleotides, the CDR3 is TGTGCCAGCAGTAGCGACAGGCAATATAATTCACCCCTCCACTTT.